These T cell receptor beta chains were read from a single sample in a study of T cell responses to AZD1222 COVID-19 vaccine. Method: immunoSEQ multiplex PCR; TCRdb's copy keeps in-frame clones and lacks some. The table includes 150,000 to 200,000 clones, approximately 93% detected once. Sequenced material: peripheral blood, taken 28 days after the second AZD1222 dose. These TCRs come from an adult who received the AZD1222 COVID-19 vaccine. Each CDR3 is given with its conserved first and last residue. A D gene is named only where the DNA matches it firmly. Clone size is stated in some rows and not others, as once, few, many or a class when expanded.

>.|.|TRBV3-1/TRBV3-2|TRBJ2-1
TGTGCCAGCAGCCATGGGGGATCTAGTATAGGGGACAATGAGCAGTTCTTC
CASSHGGSSIGDNEQFF
>.|.|TRBV5-4|TRBJ1-1
TGTGCCAGCAGCTTGTCGGTGCTTGGGGGGATGAACACTGAAGCTTTCTTT
CASSLSVLGGMNTEAFF
>.|few|TRBV7-2|TRBJ1-5
TGTGCCAGCAGCGAGGACTTATATAGCAATCAGCCCCAGCATTTT
CASSEDLYSNQPQHF
>.|.|TRBV9|TRBJ1-1
TGTGCCAGCAGCGTAATGTCGGGGACCGAAGCTTTCTTT
CASSVMSGTEAFF
>.|.|TRBV29-1|TRBJ2-1
TGCAGCGTTGAAGTCCCCAGGGGCTACAATGAGCAGTTCTTC
CSVEVPRGYNEQFF
>TRBD1|.|TRBV7-9|TRBJ2-2
TGTGCCAGCACTGACAGGGGTGGCTCCGGGGAGCTGTTTTTT
CASTDRGGSGELFF
>.|.|TRBV5-1|TRBJ1-3
TGCGCCAGCAGCCACGGAGCTGGGGGTTATGGAAACACCATATATTTT
CASSHGAGGYGNTIYF
>TRBD1|.|TRBV5-1|TRBJ1-2
TGCGCCAGCAGCTTCGGGGGACAGGTGACTGAGGGCTATGGCTACACCTTC
CASSFGGQVTEGYGYTF
>.|.|TRBV7-2|TRBJ1-4
TGTGCCAGCAGCTTAGAGCCTAATGAAAAACTGTTTTTT
CASSLEPNEKLFF
>.|.|TRBV4-3|TRBJ1-2
TGCGCCAGCAGCCAAGATTATGCAGGGTATGGCTACACCTTC
CASSQDYAGYGYTF
>.|.|TRBV9|TRBJ1-1
TGTGCCAGCAGCCACGGGGGCGGCACTGAAGCTTTCTTT
CASSHGGGTEAFF
>.|.|TRBV7-2|TRBJ1-3
TGTGCCAGCAGCCCAGGGCAGGGTGTCGACACCATATATTTT
CASSPGQGVDTIYF
>.|.|TRBV5-4|TRBJ2-7
TGTGCCAGCAGCATAGAAAGGGACATTTACGAGCAGTACTTC
CASSIERDIYEQYF
>TRBD1|.|TRBV5-1|TRBJ1-1
TGCGCCAGCACCACTGCAGGGGGCTATGATGAAGCTTTCTTT
CASTTAGGYDEAFF
>TRBD1|.|TRBV19|TRBJ2-7
TGTGCCAGTAGTCCCGGGACAGGACCCTCCTACGAGCAGTACTTC
CASSPGTGPSYEQYF